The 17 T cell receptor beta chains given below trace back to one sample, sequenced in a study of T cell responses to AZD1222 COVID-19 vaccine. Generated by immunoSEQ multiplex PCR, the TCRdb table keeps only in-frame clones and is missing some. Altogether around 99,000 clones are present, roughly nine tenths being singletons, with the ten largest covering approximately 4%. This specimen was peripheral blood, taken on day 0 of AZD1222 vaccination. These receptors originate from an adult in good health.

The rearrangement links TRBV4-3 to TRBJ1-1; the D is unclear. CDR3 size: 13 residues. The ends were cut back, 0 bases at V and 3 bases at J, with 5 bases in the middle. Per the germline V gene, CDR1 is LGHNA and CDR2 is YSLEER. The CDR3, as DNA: TGCGCCAGCAGCCAAGATTTCTACACTGAAGCTTTCTTT. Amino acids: CASSQDFYTEAFF.

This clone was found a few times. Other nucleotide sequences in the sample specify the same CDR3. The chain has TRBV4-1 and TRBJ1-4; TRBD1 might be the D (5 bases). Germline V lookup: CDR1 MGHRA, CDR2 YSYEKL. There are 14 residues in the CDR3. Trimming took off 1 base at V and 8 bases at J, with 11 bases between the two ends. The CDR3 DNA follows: TGCGCCAGCAGCCAAGGGGTAGGGGACGAAAAACTGTTTTTT. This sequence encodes CASSQGVGDEKLFF.

This chain's CDR3 is CASSQIAGSSYEQYF. The CDR3 DNA reads TGCGCCAGCAGCCAAATTGCGGGCAGCTCCTACGAGCAGTACTTC. This chain joins TRBV4-3 and TRBJ2-7, with a tentative D call TRBD2 (5 bases). The V end lost 2 bases, the J end lost 0 bases, and 11 bases lay between the germline ends. This CDR3 has 15 residues. Germline lookup yields CDR1 LGHNA and CDR2 YSLEER.

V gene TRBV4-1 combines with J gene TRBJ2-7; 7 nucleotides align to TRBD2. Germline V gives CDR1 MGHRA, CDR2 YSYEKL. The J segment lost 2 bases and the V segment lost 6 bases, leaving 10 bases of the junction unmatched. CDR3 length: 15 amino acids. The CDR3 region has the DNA TGCGCCAGCAGTCCCCGGGCGGGGGAAACCTACGAGCAGTACTTC. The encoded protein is CASSPRAGETYEQYF.

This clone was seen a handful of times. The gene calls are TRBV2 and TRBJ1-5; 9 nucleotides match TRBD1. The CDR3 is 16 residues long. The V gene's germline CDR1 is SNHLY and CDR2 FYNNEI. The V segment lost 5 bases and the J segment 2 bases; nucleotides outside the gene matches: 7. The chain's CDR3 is CASSSWTGDGNQPQHF. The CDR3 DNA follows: TGTGCCAGCAGTTCCTGGACAGGGGACGGCAATCAGCCCCAGCATTTT.

The CDR3 DNA sequence: TGCGCCAGCGGGTTGGGCCAAAATAATTCACCCCTCCACTTT. It encodes CASGLGQNNSPLHF. The rearrangement uses TRBV5-1 and TRBJ1-6; D is undetermined. There are 14 residues in the CDR3. CDR1 is SGHRS and CDR2 is YFSETQ in the germline V gene. Trimming took off 7 bases at V and 5 bases at J, with 13 bases between the two ends. The complete variable domain, with remaining parts taken from reference TRBV5-1 and TRBJ1-6, reads KAGVTQTPRYLIKTRGQQVTLSCSPISGHRSVSWYQQTPGQGLQFLFEYFSETQRNKGNFPGRFSGRQFSNSRSEMNVSTLELGDSALYLCASGLGQNNSPLHFGNGTRLTVT.

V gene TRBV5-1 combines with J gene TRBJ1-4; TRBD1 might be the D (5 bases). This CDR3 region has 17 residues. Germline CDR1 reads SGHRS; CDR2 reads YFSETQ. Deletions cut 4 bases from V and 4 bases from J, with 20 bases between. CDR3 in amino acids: CASSARTTGSGNEKLFF. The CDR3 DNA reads TGCGCCAGCAGCGCGAGAACAACAGGATCGGGTAATGAAAAACTGTTTTTT.

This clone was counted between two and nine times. CDR3 residues: CAISVPGDYGYTF. The CDR3 DNA reads TGTGCCATCAGTGTACCAGGGGACTATGGCTACACCTTC. The V call is TRBV10-3, the J call TRBJ1-2; a weak D match, TRBD1 (6 bases). Per germline, CDR1 ENHRY and CDR2 SYGVKD. The germline V and J ends were trimmed by 4 bases and 3 bases, with 9 bases remaining between them. The CDR3 loop spans 13 amino acids.

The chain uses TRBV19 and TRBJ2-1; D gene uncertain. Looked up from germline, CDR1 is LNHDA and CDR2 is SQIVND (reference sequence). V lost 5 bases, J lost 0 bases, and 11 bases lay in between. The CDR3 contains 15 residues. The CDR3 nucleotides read TGTGCCAGTAGTGCCGAGATCCTCTCCTACAATGAGCAGTTCTTC. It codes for CASSAEILSYNEQFF.

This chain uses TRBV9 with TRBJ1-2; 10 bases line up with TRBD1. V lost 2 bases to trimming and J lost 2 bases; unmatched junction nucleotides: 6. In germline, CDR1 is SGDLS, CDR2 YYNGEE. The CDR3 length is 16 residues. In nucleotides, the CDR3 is TGTGCCAGCAGCGTCGGGACAGGGGAGAGAAACTATGGCTACACCTTC. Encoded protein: CASSVGTGERNYGYTF.

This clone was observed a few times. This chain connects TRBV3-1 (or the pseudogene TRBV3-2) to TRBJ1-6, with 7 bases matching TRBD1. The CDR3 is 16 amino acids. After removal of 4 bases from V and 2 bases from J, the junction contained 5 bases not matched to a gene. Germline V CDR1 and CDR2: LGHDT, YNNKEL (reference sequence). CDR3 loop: CASSPEGQPYNSPLHF. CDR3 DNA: TGTGCCAGCAGCCCAGAGGGACAGCCCTATAATTCACCCCTCCACTTT.

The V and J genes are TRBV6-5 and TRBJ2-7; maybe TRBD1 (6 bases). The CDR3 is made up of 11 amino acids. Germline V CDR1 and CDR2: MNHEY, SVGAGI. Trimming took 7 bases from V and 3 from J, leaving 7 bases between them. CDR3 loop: CASKQGYEQYF. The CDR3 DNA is TGTGCCAGCAAACAGGGCTACGAGCAGTACTTC.

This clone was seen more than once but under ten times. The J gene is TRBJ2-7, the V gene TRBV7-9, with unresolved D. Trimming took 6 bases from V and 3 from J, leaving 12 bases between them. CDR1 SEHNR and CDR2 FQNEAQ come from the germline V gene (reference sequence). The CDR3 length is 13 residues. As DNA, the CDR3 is TGTGCCAGCAGTCTGGGGTTGAACTACGAGCAGTACTTC. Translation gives CASSLGLNYEQYF.

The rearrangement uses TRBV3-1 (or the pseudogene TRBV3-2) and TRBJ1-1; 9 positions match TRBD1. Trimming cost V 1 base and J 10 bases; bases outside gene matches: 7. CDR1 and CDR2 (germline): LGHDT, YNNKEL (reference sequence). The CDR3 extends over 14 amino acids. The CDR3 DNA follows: TGTGCCAGCAGCCAAGTGACAGGGGGTCGCGGAGCTTTCTTT. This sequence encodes CASSQVTGGRGAFF.

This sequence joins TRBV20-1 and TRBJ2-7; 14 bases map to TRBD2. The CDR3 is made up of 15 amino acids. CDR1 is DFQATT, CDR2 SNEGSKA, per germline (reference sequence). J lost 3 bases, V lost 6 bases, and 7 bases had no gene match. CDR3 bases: TGCAGTGCAAGTCGTGGGACTAGCGGGAGCTACGAGCAGTACTTC. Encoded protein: CSASRGTSGSYEQYF.

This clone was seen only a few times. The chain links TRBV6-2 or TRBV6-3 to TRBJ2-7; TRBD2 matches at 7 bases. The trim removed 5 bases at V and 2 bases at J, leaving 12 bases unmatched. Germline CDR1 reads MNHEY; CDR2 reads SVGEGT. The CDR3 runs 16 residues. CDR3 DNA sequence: TGTGCCAGCAGTCCCTCTAGCGGCCACATGGCCTACGAGCAGTACTTC. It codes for CASSPSSGHMAYEQYF.

CDR3 in DNA: TGTGCCAGCAGATCAGGGTTCCCCGGGGAGCTGTTTTTT. Translating it yields CASRSGFPGELFF. The rearrangement joins TRBV6-5 to TRBJ2-2; D is possibly TRBD1 (5 bases). Trimming removed 6 bases at V and 6 bases at J, with 11 bases between. Germline assignment: CDR1 MNHEY and CDR2 SVGAGI. This CDR3 has 13 residues.